This TCR beta chain is drawn from a study of T cells in Graves' hyperthyroidism and ophthalmopathy. Study-wide background: Peripheral blood sampling occurred at initial diagnosis, before any treatment. Findings of the study overall: Separating ophthalmopathy from stable hyperthyroidism was achieved by a 13 V-J model.

Stable hyperthyroidism: no ophthalmopathy progression over 18 months of follow-up. Amplification of TCR beta CDR3 regions was performed using RNA transcripts as template. Primed by the HTBI set, a first-round RT-PCR was run on the TCR CDR3. TCRdb re-called the multiplex PCR reads with MiXCR, one entry per CDR3 protein. The sample holds 300,000 to 450,000 distinct CDR3 sequences; around 14% are singletons and the top ten take 30% to 35%. This CDR3 has 22 residues. V lost 3 bases, J lost 0 bases, and 17 bases stayed unmatched. Germline lookup yields CDR1 SGHTA and CDR2 FQGNSA. A remark on this clonotype: Its antigen remains unidentified.

The chain combines TRBV7-2 with TRBJ2-2; 12 nucleotides align to TRBD2. Sequencing was performed on blood. This TCR came from a woman under 40 with Graves' hyperthyroidism. The CDR3 reads CASSFPRGSRLAGASNTGELFF. CDR3 in DNA: TGTGCCAGCAGCTTCCCCCGTGGTTCTCGACTAGCGGGAGCGTCGAACACCGGGGAGCTGTTTTTT.